In its sample, the clone carrying this TCR beta chain was seen a few times. What it binds is not known. This sample was taken from a study of beta chain features in type 1 diabetes. Whole-study results and caveats: Patients' naive, central memory and regulatory TCRB repertoires appeared more alike than those of healthy donors.

J gave up 3 bases and V 4 bases, and 7 bases lay outside the gene matches. This CDR3 is built from 16 residues. Germline V gene lookup returns CDR1 SGDLS and CDR2 YYNGEE. The authors reverse transcribed all of the isolated RNA, so sequencing captured expressed TCRB transcripts. Sequencing was performed with immunoSEQ multiplex PCR; in TCRdb, only in-frame clones are kept and a portion is missing. The data contain 400,000 to 500,000 clones, around 13% of them seen just once; the ten biggest clones take up roughly 0.04%. By way of CD45RO/CCR7/CD25/CD127/CD95/CD27, the CD4+ regulatory, stem cell-like memory, central memory and naive cells were sorted.

The chain is built from TRBV9 and TRBJ2-5, with 12 bases fitting TRBD2. This clonotype was sampled from a man aged 25 to 40 in good health. Material: naive CD4+ T cells from blood. The CDR3 region is CASSPRRLAGEETQYF. CDR3 sequence (DNA): TGTGCCAGCAGCCCGAGGAGACTAGCGGGAGAAGAGACCCAGTACTTC.